These 10 T cell receptor beta chains share one sample of origin, sequenced in a study of shared clonotypes between healthy human individuals. The assay was immunoSEQ multiplex PCR, and TCRdb's table has in-frame clones only and misses some. This sample carries more than 2,000,000 clones, approximately 95% of them seen once, and the ten largest clones take about 0.37%. Material for sequencing was naive CD4+ T cells from PBMCs. Stated subset: CD45RA+ positively selected. All receptors derive from a man younger than 35 in good health. Some clones in this sample may be carry-over from other donors' samples.

This clone occurred once. The chain employs TRBV28 and TRBJ1-5; D is uncertain. This CDR3 spans 15 amino acids. Trimming took 2 bases from V and 0 from J, leaving 8 bases between them. CDR1 is MDHEN, CDR2 SYDVKM, per germline. This CDR3 is CASSLGQFSNQPQHF. The CDR3 coding sequence is TGTGCCAGCAGTTTAGGCCAGTTTAGCAATCAGCCCCAGCATTTT.

This chain joins TRBV28 and TRBJ2-1; D call uncertain. This CDR3 contains 12 residues. Trimming took 6 bases from V and 10 from J, leaving 13 bases between them. From germline, CDR1 is MDHEN and CDR2 SYDVKM. The CDR3 spells CASSSQVGEQFF. The CDR3 bases are TGTGCCAGCAGCTCTCAAGTTGGGGAGCAGTTCTTC.

The chain combines TRBV7-8 with TRBJ1-5, with D uncertain. V lost 1 base to trimming and J lost 5 bases, with 9 bases between them. The CDR3 is 14 residues long. CDR1 and CDR2 from the germline V gene are SGHVS and FQNEAQ. The CDR3 nucleotides read TGTGCCAGCAGCTTAGATAGGGATGATCAGCCCCAGCATTTT. This codes for CASSLDRDDQPQHF.

This rearrangement joins TRBV2 to TRBJ1-4; TRBD1 matches 7 bases. The CDR3 has 13 residues. Germline CDR1 is SNHLY and CDR2 is FYNNEI. V lost 3 bases and J lost 9; bases outside the gene matches: 4. CDR3 amino acids: CASSDSGQQKLFF. The CDR3 region has the DNA TGTGCCAGCAGTGATTCGGGACAGCAAAAACTGTTTTTT.

This sequence joins TRBV7-9 and TRBJ2-7; TRBD1 agrees at 7 bases. This CDR3 is built from 14 residues. CDR1 and CDR2 (germline): SEHNR, FQNEAQ (reference sequence). After removal of 3 bases from V and 5 bases from J, the junction contained 7 bases not matched to a gene. For the CDR3, the DNA is TGTGCCAGCAGCTTCGACAGGGTTTCGAACGAGCAGTACTTC. Its protein is CASSFDRVSNEQYF.

The V call is TRBV27, the J call TRBJ2-1; 12 positions agree with TRBD2. Germline CDR1 and CDR2: MNHEY and SMNVEV (reference sequence). The J segment lost 7 bases and the V segment lost 3 bases, leaving 7 bases of the junction unmatched. The CDR3 loop spans 16 amino acids. In DNA form, the CDR3 reads TGTGCCAGCAGTTTGCGACTAGCGGGAGTTAGGAATGAGCAGTTCTTC. Translating it yields CASSLRLAGVRNEQFF.

The chain couples TRBV7-8 to TRBJ1-1; TRBD1 is a possible D gene (6 bases). Per germline, CDR1 SGHVS and CDR2 FQNEAQ. V lost 7 bases, J lost 0 bases, and 27 bases lay in between. The CDR3 has 19 residues. CDR3 sequence: CASTRTHTGRGNMNTEAFF. CDR3 sequence (DNA): TGTGCCAGCACCAGAACCCATACAGGGAGGGGAAACATGAACACTGAAGCTTTCTTT. The full variable domain, in which reference TRBV7-8 and TRBJ1-1 provide the parts outside the CDR3, is GAGVSQSPRYKVAKRGQDVALRCDPISGHVSLFWYQQALGQGPEFLTYFQNEAQLDKSGLPSDRFFAERPEGSVSTLKIQRTQQEDSAVYLCASTRTHTGRGNMNTEAFFGQGTRLTVV.

This clone showed up just once. The chain recombines TRBV25-1 with TRBJ2-3, with TRBD1 matching over 7 bases. From germline, CDR1 is MGHDK and CDR2 SYGVNS. This CDR3 is 13 amino acids long. The chain's CDR3 is CATDRDNTDTQYF. The CDR3 bases are TGTGCAACCGACAGGGATAACACAGATACGCAGTATTTT.

The chain uses TRBV5-1 and TRBJ2-2; D is possibly TRBD2 (5 bases). Germline values: CDR1 SGHRS, CDR2 YFSETQ. The V end was cut by 4 bases, the J end by 5 bases, with 15 bases between. The CDR3 covers 15 residues. CDR3 DNA: TGCGCCAGCAGCCCATTTGGGTCGGGAACCGGGGAGCTGTTTTTT. Translation gives CASSPFGSGTGELFF.

This chain uses TRBV7-9 with TRBJ1-2, with D possibly TRBD1 on 6 matching bases. Germline V CDR1 and CDR2: SEHNR, FQNEAQ (reference sequence). The CDR3 consists of 14 residues. V lost 3 bases and J lost 6, with 14 bases in between. The CDR3 is CASSLSQGSNGYTF. Written as DNA, the CDR3 is TGTGCCAGCAGCTTGTCACAGGGTTCTAATGGCTACACCTTC.